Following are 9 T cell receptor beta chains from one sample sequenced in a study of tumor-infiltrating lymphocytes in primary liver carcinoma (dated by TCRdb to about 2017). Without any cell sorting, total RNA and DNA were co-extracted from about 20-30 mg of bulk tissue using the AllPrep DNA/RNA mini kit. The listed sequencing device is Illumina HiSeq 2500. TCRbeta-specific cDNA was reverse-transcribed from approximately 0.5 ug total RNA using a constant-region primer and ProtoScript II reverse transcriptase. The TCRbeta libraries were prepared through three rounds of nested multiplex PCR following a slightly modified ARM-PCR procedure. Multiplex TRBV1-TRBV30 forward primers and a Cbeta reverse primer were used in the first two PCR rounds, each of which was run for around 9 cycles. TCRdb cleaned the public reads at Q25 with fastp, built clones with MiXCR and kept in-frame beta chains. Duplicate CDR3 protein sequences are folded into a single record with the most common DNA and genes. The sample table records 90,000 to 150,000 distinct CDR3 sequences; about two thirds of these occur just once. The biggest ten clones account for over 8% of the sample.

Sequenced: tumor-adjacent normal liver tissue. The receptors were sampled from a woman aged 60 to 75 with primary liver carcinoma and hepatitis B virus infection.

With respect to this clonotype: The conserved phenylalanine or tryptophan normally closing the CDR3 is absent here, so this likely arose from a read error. DNA for the CDR3: TGTGCCAGCAGGTGGTGGACTAGCGGGAGCACAGATACGCAGTATTTA. Amino acids: CASRWWTSGSTDTQYL. The rearrangement links TRBV6-1 to TRBJ2-3; 11 bases align to TRBD2. V lost 6 bases and J lost 0; bases outside the gene matches: 5. CDR3 size: 16 residues. Looked up from germline, CDR1 is MNHNS and CDR2 is SASEGT.

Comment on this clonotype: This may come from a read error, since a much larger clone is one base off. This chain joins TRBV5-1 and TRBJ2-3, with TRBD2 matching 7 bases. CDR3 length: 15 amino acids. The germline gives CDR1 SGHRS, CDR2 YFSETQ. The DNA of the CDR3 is TGCGCCAACAGCTTCAGCGGGAAAAGCGCAGATACGCAGTATTTT. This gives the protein CANSFSGKSADTQYF.

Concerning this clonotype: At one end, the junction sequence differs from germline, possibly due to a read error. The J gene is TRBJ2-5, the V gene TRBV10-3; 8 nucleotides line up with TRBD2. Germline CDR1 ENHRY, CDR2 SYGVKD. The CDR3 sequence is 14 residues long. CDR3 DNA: TGTGCCTTCGCGGCCAGCGGGAGCCAAGAGACCCAATACTTC. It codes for CAFAASGSQETQYF.

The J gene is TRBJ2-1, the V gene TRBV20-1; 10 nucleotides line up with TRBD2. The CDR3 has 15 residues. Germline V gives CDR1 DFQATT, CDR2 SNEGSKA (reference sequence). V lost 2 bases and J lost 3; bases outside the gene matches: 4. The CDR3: CSARLAGEVYNEQFF. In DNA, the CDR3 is TGCAGTGCTAGACTAGCGGGAGAGGTCTACAATGAGCAGTTCTTC.

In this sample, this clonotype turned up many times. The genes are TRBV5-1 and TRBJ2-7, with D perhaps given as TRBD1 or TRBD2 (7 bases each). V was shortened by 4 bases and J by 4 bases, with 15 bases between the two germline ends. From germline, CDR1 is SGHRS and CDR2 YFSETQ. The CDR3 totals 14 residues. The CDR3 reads CASSLTGEGYEQYF. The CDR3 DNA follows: TGCGCCAGCAGCCTCACAGGGGAGGGTTACGAGCAGTACTTC.

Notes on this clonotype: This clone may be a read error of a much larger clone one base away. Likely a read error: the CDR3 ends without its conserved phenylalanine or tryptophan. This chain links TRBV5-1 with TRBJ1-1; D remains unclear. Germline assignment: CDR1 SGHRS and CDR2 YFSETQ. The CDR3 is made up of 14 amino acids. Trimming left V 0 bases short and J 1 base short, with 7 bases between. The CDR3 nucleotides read TGCGCCAGCAGCTTGGGACGCGGGAACACTGAAGCTTTCCTT. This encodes CASSLGRGNTEAFL.

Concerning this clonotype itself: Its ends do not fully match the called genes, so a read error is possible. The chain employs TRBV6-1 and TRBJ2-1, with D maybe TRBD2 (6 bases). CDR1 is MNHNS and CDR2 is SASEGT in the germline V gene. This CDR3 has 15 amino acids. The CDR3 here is CASSYWLANYDEQFF. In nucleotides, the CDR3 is TGTGCCAGCAGTTACTGGCTAGCGAACTACGATGAGCAGTTCTTC.

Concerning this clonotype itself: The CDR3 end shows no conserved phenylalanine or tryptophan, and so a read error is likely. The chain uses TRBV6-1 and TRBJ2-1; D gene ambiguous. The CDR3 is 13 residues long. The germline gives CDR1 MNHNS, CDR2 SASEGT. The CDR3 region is CVSSEARYRVQFL. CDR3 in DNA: TGTGTCAGCAGTGAAGCCCGTTATAGGGTGCAGTTCTTA.

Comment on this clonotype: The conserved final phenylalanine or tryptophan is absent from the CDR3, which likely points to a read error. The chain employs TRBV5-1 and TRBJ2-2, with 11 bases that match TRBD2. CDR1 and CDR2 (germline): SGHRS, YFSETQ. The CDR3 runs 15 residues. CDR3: CVSRGLAELTGELFL. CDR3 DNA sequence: TGCGTCAGCAGGGGACTAGCGGAGCTCACCGGGGAGCTGTTTTTG.